These 12 T cell receptor beta chains came from one sample sequenced in a study of T cell responses to AZD1222 COVID-19 vaccine (dated by TCRdb to the early 2020s). Library method: the immunoSEQ multiplex PCR assay. TCRdb retrieved this table from immuneACCESS and kept in-frame rearrangements only. Not all clones are present; in checked studies, unresolved V genes account for under half, and no reason is known for the remainder. Counted in this sample were around 110,000 clones; approximately 90% of them appeared once. Clones ranked in the top ten supply 5% to 7.5% of the sample. This sample's time point label indicates: about 28 days (+/-7) after the second vaccine dose. The sample in question was peripheral blood, obtained 28 days after the second AZD1222 dose. These receptors originate from an adult who received the AZD1222 COVID-19 vaccine.

The rearrangement joins TRBV7-2 to TRBJ2-3; unclear D gene. The CDR3 is made up of 13 amino acids. Trimming cost V 6 bases and J 1 base, with 8 bases left between them. Germline V gene sequence: CDR1 SGHTA, CDR2 FQGNSA. The CDR3 bases are TGTGCCAGCAGTTCCAGAGGCACAGATACGCAGTATTTT. This codes for CASSSRGTDTQYF.

J is TRBJ2-7 and V is TRBV6-1; TRBD2 matches 13 bases. J lost 7 bases, V lost 5 bases, and 8 bases had no gene match. CDR1 and CDR2 (germline): MNHNS, SASEGT. The CDR3 is 15 amino acids. The CDR3 here is CASSPLAGGSKEQYF. DNA for the CDR3: TGTGCCAGCAGTCCACTAGCGGGAGGGTCAAAGGAGCAGTACTTC.

This chain links TRBV15 with TRBJ1-2; D is ambiguous. The germline gives CDR1 LNHNV, CDR2 YYDKDF (reference sequence). The V gene lost 3 bases and the J gene lost 0 bases, with 5 bases spanning the gap. This CDR3 has 13 residues. Here the CDR3 DNA reads TGTGCCACCAGCAGTTCAGCTAACTATGGCTACACCTTC. Translated: CATSSSANYGYTF.

The chain links TRBV4-1 to TRBJ2-1; 9 positions match TRBD2. V lost 0 bases and J lost 9; bases outside the gene matches: 6. CDR3 length: 15 residues. Germline lookup yields CDR1 MGHRA and CDR2 YSYEKL. CDR3 residues: CASSQERGLAFEQFF. CDR3 nucleotides: TGCGCCAGCAGCCAAGAAAGAGGACTAGCGTTTGAGCAGTTCTTC.

This sequence joins TRBV27 and TRBJ2-1; D might be TRBD2 (7 bases). CDR3 length equals 16 residues. The germline gives CDR1 MNHEY, CDR2 SMNVEV (reference sequence). Trimming took 7 bases from V and 5 from J, leaving 21 bases between them. The DNA of the CDR3 is TGTGCCAGCACCACCTGGGGAGGGGCAGGGGACAATGAGCAGTTCTTC. Amino acid sequence: CASTTWGGAGDNEQFF.

This chain uses TRBV5-6 with TRBJ2-1; 10 bases line up with TRBD2. After removal of 0 bases from V and 6 bases from J, the junction contained 9 bases not matched to a gene. This CDR3 is 17 amino acids long. CDR1 and CDR2 (germline): SGHDT, YYEEEE. The CDR3 DNA reads as TGTGCCAGCAGCTTGGGGCGCCGGACTAGCGGAACCAATGAGCAGTTCTTC. It encodes CASSLGRRTSGTNEQFF.

The rearrangement uses TRBV3-1 (or the pseudogene TRBV3-2) and TRBJ2-3; TRBD2 is a possible D gene (7 bases). CDR1 and CDR2 (germline): LGHDT, YNNKEL (reference sequence). Between the trimmed V and J ends, which lost 8 bases and 4 bases, there was a span of 13 bases. The CDR3 extends over 13 amino acids. CDR3 protein: CASGGAGADTQYF. The DNA for the CDR3 is TGTGCCAGCGGGGGGGCTGGCGCAGATACGCAGTATTTT.

This chain uses TRBV11-2 with TRBJ1-1; D possibly corresponds to TRBD1 (5 bases). V lost 5 bases, J lost 11 bases, and 15 bases lay in between. Per germline, CDR1 SGHAT and CDR2 FQNNGV. This CDR3 is built from 12 residues. The CDR3 DNA reads as TGTGCCAGCAGCGGGCCTCAGGGACTGGCTTTCTTT. Its protein product is CASSGPQGLAFF. Based on the CDR3 plus reference TRBV11-2 and TRBJ1-1, the full variable domain is EAGVAQSPRYKIIEKRQSVAFWCNPISGHATLYWYQQILGQGPKLLIQFQNNGVVDDSQLPKDRFSAERLKGVDSTLKIQPAKLEDSAVYLCASSGPQGLAFFGQGTRLTVV.

The CDR3 nucleotides are TGTGCCAGCAGTTACCCGACGGCAACGGACGAGCAGTACTTC. This translates into CASSYPTATDEQYF. The chain recombines TRBV6-7 with TRBJ2-7; D is uncertain. TRBV6-7 is an ORF, and what it does is uncertain. V lost 2 bases, J lost 5 bases, and 13 bases lay in between. This CDR3 has 14 residues.

The V and J genes are TRBV18 and TRBJ2-2, with TRBD2 matching over 10 bases. J lost 4 bases, V lost 5 bases, and 10 bases had no gene match. Germline V gene sequence: CDR1 KGHSH, CDR2 LQKENI. The CDR3 covers 17 residues. The CDR3 DNA follows: TGTGCCAGCTCATTGAGTCTAGCGGGGGCCGTCACCGGGGAGCTGTTTTTT. Its protein is CASSLSLAGAVTGELFF. Full variable domain (missing parts from reference TRBV18 and TRBJ2-2): NAGVMQNPRHLVRRRGQEARLRCSPMKGHSHVYWYRQLPEEGLKFMVYLQKENIIDESGMPKERFSAEFPKEGPSILRIQQVVRGDSAAYFCASSLSLAGAVTGELFFGEGSRLTVL.

This clone was detected once. V usage is TRBV3-1 (or the pseudogene TRBV3-2) and J usage is TRBJ1-4; 11 bases map to TRBD1. J lost 8 bases, V lost 4 bases, and 12 bases had no gene match. This CDR3 region has 17 residues. Looked up from germline, CDR1 is LGHDT and CDR2 is YNNKEL (reference sequence). The CDR3: CASSLWVPGQGGEKLFF. In DNA, the CDR3 is TGTGCCAGCAGCCTTTGGGTACCGGGACAGGGGGGAGAAAAACTGTTTTTT.

In this sample, this clone turned up once. The chain is built from TRBV7-9 and TRBJ1-2; TRBD1 matches at 8 bases. The CDR3 extends over 14 amino acids. The V segment lost 1 base and the J segment 6 bases; nucleotides outside the gene matches: 4. Germline V gene sequence: CDR1 SEHNR, CDR2 FQNEAQ (reference sequence). CDR3 in amino acids: CASSLGTGPDGYTF. CDR3 coding DNA: TGTGCCAGCAGCTTAGGGACAGGGCCGGATGGCTACACCTTC.